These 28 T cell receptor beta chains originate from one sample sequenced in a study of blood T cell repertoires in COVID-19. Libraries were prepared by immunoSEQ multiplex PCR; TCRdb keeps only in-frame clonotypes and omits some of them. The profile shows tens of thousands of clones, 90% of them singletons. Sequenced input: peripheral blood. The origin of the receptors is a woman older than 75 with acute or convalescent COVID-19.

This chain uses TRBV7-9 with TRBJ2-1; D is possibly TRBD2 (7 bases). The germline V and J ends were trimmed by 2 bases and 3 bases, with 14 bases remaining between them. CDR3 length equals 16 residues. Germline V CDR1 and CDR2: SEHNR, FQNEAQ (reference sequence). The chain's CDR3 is CASSLIRGGGYNEQFF. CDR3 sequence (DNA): TGTGCCAGCAGCTTAATAAGGGGGGGCGGCTACAATGAGCAGTTCTTC.

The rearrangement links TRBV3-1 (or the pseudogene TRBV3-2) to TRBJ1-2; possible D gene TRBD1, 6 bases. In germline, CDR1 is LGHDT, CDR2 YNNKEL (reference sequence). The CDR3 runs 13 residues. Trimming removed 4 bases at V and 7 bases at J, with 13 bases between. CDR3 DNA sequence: TGTGCCAGCAGCCCCACAGCAGGGGCTGGCTACACCTTC. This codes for CASSPTAGAGYTF.

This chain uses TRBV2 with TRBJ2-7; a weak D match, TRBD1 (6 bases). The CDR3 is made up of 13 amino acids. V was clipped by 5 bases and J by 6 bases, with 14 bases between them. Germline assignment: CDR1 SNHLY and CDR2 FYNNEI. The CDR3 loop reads CASSYREAVEQYF. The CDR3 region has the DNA TGTGCCAGCAGTTACAGGGAAGCGGTCGAGCAGTACTTC.

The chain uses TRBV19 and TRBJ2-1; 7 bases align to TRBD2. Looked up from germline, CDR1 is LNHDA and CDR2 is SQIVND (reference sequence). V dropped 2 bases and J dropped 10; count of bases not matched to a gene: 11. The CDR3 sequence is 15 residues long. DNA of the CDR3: TGTGCCAGTAGTATATGGCGGGAGCCGTCAATAGAGCAGTTCTTC. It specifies CASSIWREPSIEQFF.

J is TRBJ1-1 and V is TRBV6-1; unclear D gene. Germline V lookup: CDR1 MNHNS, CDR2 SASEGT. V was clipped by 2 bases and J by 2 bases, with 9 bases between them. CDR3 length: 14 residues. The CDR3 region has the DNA TGTGCCAGCAGTGAACTAGGAACCAACACTGAAGCTTTCTTT. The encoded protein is CASSELGTNTEAFF.

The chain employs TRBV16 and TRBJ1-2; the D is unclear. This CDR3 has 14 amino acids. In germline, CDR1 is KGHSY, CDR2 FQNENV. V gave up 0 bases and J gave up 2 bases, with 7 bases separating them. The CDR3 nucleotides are TGTGCCAGCAGCCAATCCCGGGGAAACTATGGCTACACCTTC. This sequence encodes CASSQSRGNYGYTF.

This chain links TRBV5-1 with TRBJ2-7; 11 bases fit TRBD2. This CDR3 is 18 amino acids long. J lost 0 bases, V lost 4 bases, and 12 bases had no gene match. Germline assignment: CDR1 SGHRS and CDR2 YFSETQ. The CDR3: CASSKTTSGISHSYEQYF. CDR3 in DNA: TGCGCCAGCAGCAAGACGACTAGCGGGATCTCCCACTCCTACGAGCAGTACTTC.

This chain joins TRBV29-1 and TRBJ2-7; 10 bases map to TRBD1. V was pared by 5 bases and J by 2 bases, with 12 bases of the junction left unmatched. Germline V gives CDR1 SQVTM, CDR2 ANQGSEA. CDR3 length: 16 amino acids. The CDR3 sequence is CSVTPGQGISAYEQYF. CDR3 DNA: TGCAGCGTTACACCGGGACAGGGGATTTCGGCCTACGAGCAGTACTTC.

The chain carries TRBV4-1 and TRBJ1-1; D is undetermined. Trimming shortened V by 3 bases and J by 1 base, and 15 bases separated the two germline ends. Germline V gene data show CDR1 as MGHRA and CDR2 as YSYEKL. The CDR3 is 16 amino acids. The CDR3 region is CASSHPGVSTNTEAFF. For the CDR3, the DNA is TGCGCCAGCAGCCACCCGGGAGTTTCGACGAACACTGAAGCTTTCTTT.

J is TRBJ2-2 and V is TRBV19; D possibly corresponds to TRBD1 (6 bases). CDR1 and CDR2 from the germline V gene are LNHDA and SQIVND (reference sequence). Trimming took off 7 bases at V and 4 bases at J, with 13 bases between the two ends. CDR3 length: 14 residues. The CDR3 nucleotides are TGTGCCAGTAAATGGACAGAGATCACCGGGGAGCTGTTTTTT. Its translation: CASKWTEITGELFF.

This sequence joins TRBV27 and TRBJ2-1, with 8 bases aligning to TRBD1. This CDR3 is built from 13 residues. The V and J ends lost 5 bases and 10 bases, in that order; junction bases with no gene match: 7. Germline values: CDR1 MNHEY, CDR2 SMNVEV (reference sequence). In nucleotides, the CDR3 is TGTGCCAGCAGTCAGACAGGGGACGAGGAGCAGTTCTTC. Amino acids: CASSQTGDEEQFF.

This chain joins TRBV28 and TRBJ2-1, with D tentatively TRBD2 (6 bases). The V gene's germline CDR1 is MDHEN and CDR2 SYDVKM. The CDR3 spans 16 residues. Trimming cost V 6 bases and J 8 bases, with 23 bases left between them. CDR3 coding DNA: TGTGCCAGCAGCGGCCCTTCTAGCGCCGATCATGATGAGCAGTTCTTC. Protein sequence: CASSGPSSADHDEQFF.

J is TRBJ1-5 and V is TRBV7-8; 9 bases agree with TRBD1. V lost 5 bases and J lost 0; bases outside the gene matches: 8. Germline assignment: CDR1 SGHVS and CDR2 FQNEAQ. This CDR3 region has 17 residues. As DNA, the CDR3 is TGTGCCAGCAGCCCCAAGTGGACAGGGGATAGCAATCAGCCCCAGCATTTT. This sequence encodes CASSPKWTGDSNQPQHF.

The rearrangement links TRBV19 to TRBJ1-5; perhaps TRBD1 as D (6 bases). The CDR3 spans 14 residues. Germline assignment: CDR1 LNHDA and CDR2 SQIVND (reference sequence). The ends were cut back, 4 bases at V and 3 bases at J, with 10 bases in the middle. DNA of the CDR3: TGTGCCAGTAGTACTGACAGGAACAATCAGCCCCAGCATTTT. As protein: CASSTDRNNQPQHF.

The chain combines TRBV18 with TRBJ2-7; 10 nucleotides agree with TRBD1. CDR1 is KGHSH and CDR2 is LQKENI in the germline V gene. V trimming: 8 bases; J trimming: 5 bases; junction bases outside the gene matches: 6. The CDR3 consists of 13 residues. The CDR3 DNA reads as TGTGCCAGCACGGGACAGGGGCAGAACGAGCAGTACTTC. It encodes CASTGQGQNEQYF.

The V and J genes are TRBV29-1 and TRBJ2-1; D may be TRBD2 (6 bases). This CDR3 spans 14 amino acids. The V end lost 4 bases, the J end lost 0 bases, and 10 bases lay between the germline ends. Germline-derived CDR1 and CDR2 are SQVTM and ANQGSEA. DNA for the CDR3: TGCAGCGTTGTCGACGGGAGCTCCTACAATGAGCAGTTCTTC. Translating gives CSVVDGSSYNEQFF.

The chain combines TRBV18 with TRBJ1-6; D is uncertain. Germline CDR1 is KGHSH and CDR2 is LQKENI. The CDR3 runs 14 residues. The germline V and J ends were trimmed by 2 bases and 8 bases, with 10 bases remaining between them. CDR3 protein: CASSPTLGDSPLHF. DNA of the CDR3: TGTGCCAGCTCACCAACTCTGGGAGATTCACCCCTCCACTTT.

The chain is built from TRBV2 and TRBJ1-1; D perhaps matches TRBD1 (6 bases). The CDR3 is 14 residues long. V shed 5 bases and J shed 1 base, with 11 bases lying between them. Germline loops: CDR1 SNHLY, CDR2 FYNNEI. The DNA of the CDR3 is TGTGCCAGCAGTCAACAGGGCCAGAACACTGAAGCTTTCTTT. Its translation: CASSQQGQNTEAFF.

CDR3 residues: CASSLDRGSYGYTF. CDR3 sequence (DNA): TGTGCCAGCAGCTTAGACAGGGGGAGCTATGGCTACACCTTC. The chain recombines TRBV7-8 with TRBJ1-2, with 8 nucleotides matching TRBD1. The CDR3 runs 14 residues. Germline CDR1 reads SGHVS; CDR2 reads FQNEAQ. V lost 1 base, J lost 4 bases, and 2 bases stayed unmatched.

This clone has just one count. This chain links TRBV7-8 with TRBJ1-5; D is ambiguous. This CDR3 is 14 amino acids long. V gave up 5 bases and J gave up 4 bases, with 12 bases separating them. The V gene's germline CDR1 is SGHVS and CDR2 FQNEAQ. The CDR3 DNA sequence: TGTGCCAGCAGCCCGAGGGCCACAAATCAGCCCCAGCATTTT. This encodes CASSPRATNQPQHF.

This CDR3 reads CASSVAGGVQPQHF. The CDR3, as DNA: TGTGCCAGCAGCGTAGCAGGGGGCGTACAGCCCCAGCATTTT. This chain uses TRBV9 with TRBJ1-5, with TRBD1 matching 8 bases. J gave up 7 bases and V 0 bases, and 3 bases lay outside the gene matches. Germline CDR1 is SGDLS and CDR2 is YYNGEE. The CDR3 spans 14 residues.

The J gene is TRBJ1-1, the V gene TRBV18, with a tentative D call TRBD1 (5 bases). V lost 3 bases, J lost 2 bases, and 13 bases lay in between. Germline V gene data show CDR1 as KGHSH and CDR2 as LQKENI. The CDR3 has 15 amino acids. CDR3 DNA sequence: TGTGCCAGCTCACCGTCGCAGGGTATCAACACTGAAGCTTTCTTT. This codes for CASSPSQGINTEAFF.

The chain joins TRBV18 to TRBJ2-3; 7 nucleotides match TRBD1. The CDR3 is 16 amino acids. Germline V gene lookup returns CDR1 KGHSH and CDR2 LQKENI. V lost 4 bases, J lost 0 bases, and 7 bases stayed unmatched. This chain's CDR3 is CASSRSTGQSTDTQYF. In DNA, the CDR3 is TGTGCCAGCTCACGTTCTACGGGACAGAGCACAGATACGCAGTATTTT.

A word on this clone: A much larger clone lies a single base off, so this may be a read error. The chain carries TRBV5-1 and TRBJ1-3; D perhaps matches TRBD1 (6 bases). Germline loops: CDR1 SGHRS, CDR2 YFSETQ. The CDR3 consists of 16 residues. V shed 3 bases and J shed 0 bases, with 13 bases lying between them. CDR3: CASSSFTGNSGNTIYF. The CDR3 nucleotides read TGCGCCAGCAGCTCTTTTACAGGGAACTCTGGAAACACCATATATTTT.

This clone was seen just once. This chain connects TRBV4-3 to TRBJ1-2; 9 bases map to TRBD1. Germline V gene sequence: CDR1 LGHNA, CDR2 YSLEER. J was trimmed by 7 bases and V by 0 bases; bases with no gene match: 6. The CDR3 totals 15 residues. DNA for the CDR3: TGCGCCAGCAGCCAAGATGGACAGGGGACTAGTGGCTACACCTTC. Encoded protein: CASSQDGQGTSGYTF.

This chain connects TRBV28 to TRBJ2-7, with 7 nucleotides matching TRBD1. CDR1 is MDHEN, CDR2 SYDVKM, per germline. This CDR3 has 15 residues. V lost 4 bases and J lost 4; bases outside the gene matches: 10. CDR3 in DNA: TGTGCCAGCAGTTGGGGGCGACAGGGACAATACGAGCAGTACTTC. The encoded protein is CASSWGRQGQYEQYF.

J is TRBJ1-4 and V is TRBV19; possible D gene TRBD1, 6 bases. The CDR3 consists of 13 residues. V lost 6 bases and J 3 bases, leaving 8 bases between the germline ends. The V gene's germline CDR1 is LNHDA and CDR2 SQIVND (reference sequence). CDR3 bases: TGTGCCAGTAGGGACAGTTCTAATGAAAAACTGTTTTTT. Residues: CASRDSSNEKLFF.

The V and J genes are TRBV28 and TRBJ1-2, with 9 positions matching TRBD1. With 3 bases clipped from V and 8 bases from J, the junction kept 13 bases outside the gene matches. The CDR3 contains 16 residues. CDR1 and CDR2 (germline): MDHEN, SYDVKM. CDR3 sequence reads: CASSLSRPGQGYGYTF. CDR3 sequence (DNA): TGTGCCAGCAGTTTGTCCAGGCCGGGACAGGGTTACGGCTACACCTTC.